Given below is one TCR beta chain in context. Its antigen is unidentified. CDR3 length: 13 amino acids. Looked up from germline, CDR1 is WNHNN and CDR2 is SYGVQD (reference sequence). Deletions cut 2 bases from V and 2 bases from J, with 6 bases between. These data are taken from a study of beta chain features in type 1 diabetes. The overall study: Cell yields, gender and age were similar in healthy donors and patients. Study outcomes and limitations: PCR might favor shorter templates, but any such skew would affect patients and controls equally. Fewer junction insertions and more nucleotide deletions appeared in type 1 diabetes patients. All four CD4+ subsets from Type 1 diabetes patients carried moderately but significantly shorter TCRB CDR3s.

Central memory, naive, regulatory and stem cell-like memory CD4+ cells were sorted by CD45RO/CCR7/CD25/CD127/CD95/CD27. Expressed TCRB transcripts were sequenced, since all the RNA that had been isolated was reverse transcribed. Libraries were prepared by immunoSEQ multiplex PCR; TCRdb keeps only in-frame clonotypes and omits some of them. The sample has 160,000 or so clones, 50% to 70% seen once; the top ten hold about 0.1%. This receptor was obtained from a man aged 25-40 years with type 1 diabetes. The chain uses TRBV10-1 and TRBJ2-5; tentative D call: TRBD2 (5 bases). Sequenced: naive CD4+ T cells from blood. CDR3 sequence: CASSEPGQETQYF. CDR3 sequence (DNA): TGCGCCAGCAGTGAGCCGGGGCAAGAGACCCAGTACTTC.